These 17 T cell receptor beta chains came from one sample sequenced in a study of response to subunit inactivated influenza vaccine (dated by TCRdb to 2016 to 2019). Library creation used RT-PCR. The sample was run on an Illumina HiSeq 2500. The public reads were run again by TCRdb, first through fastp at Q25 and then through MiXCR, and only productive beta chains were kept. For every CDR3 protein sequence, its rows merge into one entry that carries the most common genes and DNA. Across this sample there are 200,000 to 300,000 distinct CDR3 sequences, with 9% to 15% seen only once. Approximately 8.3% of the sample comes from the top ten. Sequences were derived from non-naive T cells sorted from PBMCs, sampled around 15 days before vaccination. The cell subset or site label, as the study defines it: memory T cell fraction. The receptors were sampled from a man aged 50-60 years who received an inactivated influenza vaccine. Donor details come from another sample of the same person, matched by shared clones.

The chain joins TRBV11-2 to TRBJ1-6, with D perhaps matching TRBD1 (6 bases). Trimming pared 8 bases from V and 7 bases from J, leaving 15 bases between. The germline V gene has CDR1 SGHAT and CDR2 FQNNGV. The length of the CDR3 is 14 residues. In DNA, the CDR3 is TGTGCCAGCTCGGAGGGGGTGGGAAATTCACCCCTCCACTTT. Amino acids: CASSEGVGNSPLHF.

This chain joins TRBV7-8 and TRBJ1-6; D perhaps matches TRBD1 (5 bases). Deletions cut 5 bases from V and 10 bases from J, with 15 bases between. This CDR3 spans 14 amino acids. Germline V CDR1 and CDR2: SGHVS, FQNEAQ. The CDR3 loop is CASSESREGSPLHF. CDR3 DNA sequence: TGTGCCAGCAGCGAAAGCAGGGAAGGGTCACCCCTCCACTTT.

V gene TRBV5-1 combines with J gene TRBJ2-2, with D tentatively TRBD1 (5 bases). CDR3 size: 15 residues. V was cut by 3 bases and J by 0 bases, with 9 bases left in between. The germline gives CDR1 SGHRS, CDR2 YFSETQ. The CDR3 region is CASSSTAPNTGELFF. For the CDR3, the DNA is TGCGCCAGCAGCTCGACAGCCCCGAACACCGGGGAGCTGTTTTTT.

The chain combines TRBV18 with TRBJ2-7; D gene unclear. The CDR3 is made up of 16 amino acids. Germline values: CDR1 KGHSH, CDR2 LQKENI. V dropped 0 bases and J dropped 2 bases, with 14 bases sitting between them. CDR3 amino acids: CASSPPGYQQPYEQYF. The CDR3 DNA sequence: TGTGCCAGCTCACCACCAGGTTATCAACAGCCCTACGAGCAGTACTTC.

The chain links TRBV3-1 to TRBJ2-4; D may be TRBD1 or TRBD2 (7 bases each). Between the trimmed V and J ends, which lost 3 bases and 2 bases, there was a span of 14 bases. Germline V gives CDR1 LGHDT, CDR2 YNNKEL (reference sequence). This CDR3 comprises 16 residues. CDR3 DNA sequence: TGTGCCAGCAGCCACCCAGGGGGGGTCACCAAAAACATTCAGTACTTC. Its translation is CASSHPGGVTKNIQYF.

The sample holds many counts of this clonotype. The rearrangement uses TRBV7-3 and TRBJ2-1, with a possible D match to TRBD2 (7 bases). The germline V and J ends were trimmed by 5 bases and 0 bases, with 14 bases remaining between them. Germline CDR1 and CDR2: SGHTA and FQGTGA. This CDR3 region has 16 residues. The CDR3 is CASSPRGPSSYNEQFF. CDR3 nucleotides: TGTGCCAGCAGCCCGCGGGGGCCTAGCTCCTACAATGAGCAGTTCTTC.

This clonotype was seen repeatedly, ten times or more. The CDR3 bases are TGTGCCAGCTCACCAGGACTAGCGGGAGGGCGTTTCTACGAGCAGTACTTC. This translates into CASSPGLAGGRFYEQYF. The chain has TRBV18 and TRBJ2-7, with 15 positions matching TRBD2. Germline CDR1 is KGHSH and CDR2 is LQKENI. The CDR3 runs to 17 residues. V shed 2 bases, J shed 3 bases, and the junction held 5 bases outside the gene matches.

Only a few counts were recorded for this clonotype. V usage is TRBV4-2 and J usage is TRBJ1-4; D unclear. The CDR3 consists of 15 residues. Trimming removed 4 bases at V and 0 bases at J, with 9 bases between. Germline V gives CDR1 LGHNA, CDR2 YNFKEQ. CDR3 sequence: CASSRSSATNEKLFF. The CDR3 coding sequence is TGTGCCAGCAGCCGGAGCAGTGCAACTAATGAAAAACTGTTTTTT.

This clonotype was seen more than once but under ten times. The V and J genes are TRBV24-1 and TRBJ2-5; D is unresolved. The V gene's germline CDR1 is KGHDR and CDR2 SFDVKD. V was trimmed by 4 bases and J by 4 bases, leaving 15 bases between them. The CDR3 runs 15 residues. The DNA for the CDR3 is TGTGCCACCAGTGACTCGGAAAGGATGGGAGAGACCCAGTACTTC. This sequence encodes CATSDSERMGETQYF.

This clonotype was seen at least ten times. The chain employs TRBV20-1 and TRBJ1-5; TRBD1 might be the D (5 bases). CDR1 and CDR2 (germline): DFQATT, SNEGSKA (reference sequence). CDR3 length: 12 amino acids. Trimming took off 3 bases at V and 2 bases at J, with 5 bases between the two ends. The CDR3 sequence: CSASRGNQPQHF. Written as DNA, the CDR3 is TGCAGTGCTAGCAGGGGCAATCAGCCCCAGCATTTT.

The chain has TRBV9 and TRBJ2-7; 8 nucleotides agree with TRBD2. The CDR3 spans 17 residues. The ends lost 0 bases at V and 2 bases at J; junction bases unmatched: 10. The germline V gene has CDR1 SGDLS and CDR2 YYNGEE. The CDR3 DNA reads TGTGCCAGCAGCGTAGCTACCGTACTAGCGGATACCTACGAGCAGTACTTC. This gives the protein CASSVATVLADTYEQYF.

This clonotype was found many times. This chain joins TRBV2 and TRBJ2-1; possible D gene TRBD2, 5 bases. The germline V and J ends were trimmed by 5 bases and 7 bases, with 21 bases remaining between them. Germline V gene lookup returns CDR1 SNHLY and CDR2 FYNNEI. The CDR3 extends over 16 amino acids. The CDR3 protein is CASSRLDITRVNEQFF. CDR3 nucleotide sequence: TGTGCCAGCAGTCGACTCGACATTACTAGAGTTAATGAGCAGTTCTTC.

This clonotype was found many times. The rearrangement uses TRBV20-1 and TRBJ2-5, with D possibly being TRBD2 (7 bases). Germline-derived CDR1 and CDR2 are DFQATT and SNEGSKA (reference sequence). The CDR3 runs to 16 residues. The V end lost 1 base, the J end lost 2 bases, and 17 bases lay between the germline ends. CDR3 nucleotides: TGCAGTGCTAGAGGAAGGGGGGGGAATAAACAAGAGACCCAGTACTTC. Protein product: CSARGRGGNKQETQYF.

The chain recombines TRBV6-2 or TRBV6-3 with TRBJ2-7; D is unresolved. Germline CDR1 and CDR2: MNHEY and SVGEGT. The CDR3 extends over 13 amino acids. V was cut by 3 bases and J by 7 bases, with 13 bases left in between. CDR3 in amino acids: CASSYINRVEQYF. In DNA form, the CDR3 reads TGTGCCAGCAGTTATATAAACCGGGTTGAGCAGTACTTC.

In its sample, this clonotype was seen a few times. The CDR3, as DNA: TGTGCCAGCAGCTCCCGACAGCCGTTAATGCAGTATTTT. This translates into CASSSRQPLMQYF. The V call is TRBV7-9, the J call TRBJ2-3; tentatively, D is TRBD1 (5 bases). CDR1 and CDR2 from the germline V gene are SEHNR and FQNEAQ (reference sequence). Trimming shortened V by 4 bases and J by 11 bases, and 16 bases separated the two germline ends. The CDR3 has 13 amino acids.

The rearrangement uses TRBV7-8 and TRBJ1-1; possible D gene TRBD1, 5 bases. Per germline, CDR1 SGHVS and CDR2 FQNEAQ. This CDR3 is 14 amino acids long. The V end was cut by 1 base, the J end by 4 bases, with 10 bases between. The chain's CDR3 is CASSLGRVGTEAFF. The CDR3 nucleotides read TGTGCCAGCAGCTTAGGCAGGGTTGGCACTGAAGCTTTCTTT.

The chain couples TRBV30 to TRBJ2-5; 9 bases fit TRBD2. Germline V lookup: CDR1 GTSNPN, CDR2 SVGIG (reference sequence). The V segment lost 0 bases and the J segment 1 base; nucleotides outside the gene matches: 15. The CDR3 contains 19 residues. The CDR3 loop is CAWSVSSGGQRRAQETQYF. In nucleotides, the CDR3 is TGTGCCTGGAGTGTGAGTAGCGGGGGTCAACGAAGGGCCCAAGAGACCCAGTACTTC.